Described below is a single TCR beta chain sequence and its context. The antigen remains undetermined. PCR was performed a second time for roughly 7 to 11 cycles using a sample-barcoded 5' primer and a J-beta primer mix. TCRdb passed the 5' RACE reads through MiXCR, listing each CDR3 protein once. The data hold about 900,000 distinct CDR3 sequences, with around 46% observed a single time. This entry belongs to a study of blood T cells in healthy people across ages. Points from the study as a whole: The study found more naive CD4+ cells and higher diversity in long-lived than aged donors.

The CDR3 is 16 amino acids. V was cut by 6 bases and J by 7 bases, with 22 bases left in between. In germline, CDR1 is MNHNY, CDR2 SVGAGI (reference sequence). This receptor was obtained from a man aged 30-40 years in good health. The material sequenced was blood. The gene calls are TRBV6-6 and TRBJ2-4, with no clear D. The CDR3 DNA reads as TGTGCCAGCAGCCCTGGACCCCCCGTCGACTGGAACATTCAGTACTTC. Protein sequence: CASSPGPPVDWNIQYF.